This is a list of T cell receptor beta chains from one sample in a study of T cell responses to AZD1222 COVID-19 vaccine. Generated by immunoSEQ multiplex PCR, the TCRdb table keeps only in-frame clones and is missing some. The table shows some 130,000 clones, with about nine tenths occurring only once. The sample consisted of peripheral blood, taken 28 days after the second AZD1222 dose. These receptor sequences come from an adult who received the AZD1222 COVID-19 vaccine. Both conserved end residues are part of each CDR3. The D gene is left open where the match is weak. Clone size is stated in some rows and not others, as once, few, many or a class when expanded.

TRBJ2-7 NA NA TRBV27 TGTGCCAGCGGGCGTCGGGAGCAGTACTTC CASGRREQYF
TRBJ1-4 NA NA TRBV5-1 TGCGCCAGCAGTCGGTCGGTAATGACCGGGGGGGATGAAAAACTGTTTTTT CASSRSVMTGGDEKLFF
TRBJ1-1 NA NA TRBV6-5 TGTGCCAGCACTTGGGGCAGGGCAGGTGTCACTGAAGCTTTCTTT CASTWGRAGVTEAFF
TRBJ1-1 NA NA TRBV7-9 TGTGCCAGCAGCTGGGTTTGGGACGAAGCTTTCTTT CASSWVWDEAFF
TRBJ1-2 NA few TRBV15 TGTGCCACCAGCAGTAGGATCGGCGGCTACACCTTC CATSSRIGGYTF
TRBJ1-5 NA NA TRBV6-5 TGTGCCAGCAGTTACTCGGGGTCAGGGCTGCATTTT CASSYSGSGLHF
TRBJ2-1 TRBD1 NA TRBV2 TGTGCCAGCAGTGTAGGGCAGGGGGCCTACAATGAGCAGTTCTTC CASSVGQGAYNEQFF
TRBJ2-7 NA NA TRBV4-1 TGCGCCAGCAGCCTCCGGGACTCAAACTACGAGCAGTACTTC CASSLRDSNYEQYF
TRBJ2-7 TRBD2 NA TRBV3-1/TRBV3-2 TGTGCCAGCAGCCAAGGTTGGACTAGCGCCTCCTACGAGCAGTACTTC CASSQGWTSASYEQYF
TRBJ1-2 TRBD1 NA TRBV6-1 TGTGCCAGCAGTGACCGGGACAGGGGGGTTTATGGCTACACCTTC CASSDRDRGVYGYTF
TRBJ1-1 NA NA TRBV5-1 TGCGCCAGCAGCTTGGAACTGCCAGGCAACACTGAAGCTTTCTTT CASSLELPGNTEAFF
TRBJ1-2 NA NA TRBV28 TGTGCCAGCAGTTCCCGTTATGGCTACACCTTC CASSSRYGYTF
TRBJ1-6 TRBD1 once TRBV28 TGTGCCAGCAGAAGCCCGGGACAGGGGGCTTCAGGATCACCCCTCCACTTT CASRSPGQGASGSPLHF
TRBJ2-5 TRBD1 NA TRBV7-3 TGTGCCAGCAGCCCCACTGGCAGGGGACAGGAGACCCAGTACTTC CASSPTGRGQETQYF
TRBJ2-2 TRBD2 NA TRBV19 TGTGCCAGTAGTATATTAAGGACTAGCGGGGGCGCGAACACCGGGGAGCTGTTTTTT CASSILRTSGGANTGELFF
TRBJ1-2 TRBD1 NA TRBV5-4 TGTGCCAGCAGCCCAACAGGGGATCTCTATGGCTACACCTTC CASSPTGDLYGYTF